Shown below are 30 T cell receptor beta chains from a single sample sequenced in a study of shared clonotypes between healthy human individuals. Assay used: immunoSEQ multiplex PCR; TCRdb lists only in-frame clones, some missing. The sample shows roughly 490,000 clones, around 80% of them seen only once. Source material: PBMCs. The receptors come from a middle-aged woman in good health. Some clones in this sample may be carry-over from other donors' samples.

In this sample, this clone turned up many times. The chain uses TRBV2 and TRBJ2-1; D may match TRBD1 or TRBD2 (5 bases each). The V gene lost 4 bases and the J gene lost 8 bases, with 9 bases spanning the gap. Per germline, CDR1 SNHLY and CDR2 FYNNEI. There are 12 residues in the CDR3. The CDR3 DNA is TGTGCCAGCAGTGTACAGGACTATGAGCAGTTCTTC. This encodes CASSVQDYEQFF.

Points on this clone: The junction does not match germline at one end; this may be a read error. The chain has TRBV4-1 and TRBJ1-1; 7 nucleotides agree with TRBD1. This CDR3 spans 15 amino acids. Per germline, CDR1 MGHRA and CDR2 YSYEKL. The CDR3 DNA reads as TGCGCCAGCAGCCAGGCGGGACAGAGGAACCCTGAAGCTTTCTTT. Translation gives CASSQAGQRNPEAFF.

V gene TRBV5-8 combines with J gene TRBJ2-1; TRBD2 matches at 14 bases. Germline-derived CDR1 and CDR2 are SGHTS and YDEGEE. V lost 4 bases, J lost 8 bases, and 8 bases stayed unmatched. The CDR3 has 16 residues. The CDR3, as DNA: TGTGCCAGCAGCCCCCGCGGGACTAGCGGGAGAGATGAGCAGTTCTTC. Translation gives CASSPRGTSGRDEQFF.

The chain combines TRBV5-1 with TRBJ1-4; D is perhaps TRBD1 (5 bases). V dropped 0 bases and J dropped 10 bases, with 13 bases sitting between them. The CDR3 is 14 amino acids. Germline V gene lookup returns CDR1 SGHRS and CDR2 YFSETQ. The CDR3 DNA is TGCGCCAGCAGCTTGGATTTTGCAGGGTCAAAACTGTTTTTT. This encodes CASSLDFAGSKLFF.

The chain carries TRBV2 and TRBJ1-1, with 10 bases fitting TRBD1. The CDR3 runs 17 residues. Germline-derived CDR1 and CDR2 are SNHLY and FYNNEI. The V and J ends lost 7 bases and 0 bases, in that order; junction bases with no gene match: 11. The CDR3 spells CASKYGTGDTMNTEAFF. CDR3 nucleotide sequence: TGTGCCAGCAAATACGGGACAGGGGACACCATGAACACTGAAGCTTTCTTT.

This clone showed up just a few times. The chain couples TRBV5-1 to TRBJ2-7, with D perhaps matching TRBD1 (5 bases). Germline assignment: CDR1 SGHRS and CDR2 YFSETQ. The CDR3 covers 13 residues. The V and J ends lost 3 bases and 1 base respectively, with 8 bases between them. The CDR3 is CASSSQDSYEQYF. For the CDR3, the DNA is TGCGCCAGCAGCTCACAGGATTCCTACGAGCAGTACTTC.

This clone was seen a single time. The V call is TRBV6-5, the J call TRBJ2-7; tentatively, D is TRBD1 or TRBD2 (5 bases each). Germline CDR1 reads MNHEY; CDR2 reads SVGAGI. The CDR3 runs to 11 residues. Trimming pared 3 bases from V and 7 bases from J, leaving 7 bases between. CDR3 amino acids: CASSYWGEQYF. Here the CDR3 DNA reads TGTGCCAGCAGTTATTGGGGGGAGCAGTACTTC.

The chain is built from TRBV28 and TRBJ2-7; tentative D call: TRBD1 (6 bases). With 10 bases removed from V and 8 bases from J, the gap between germline ends came to 21 bases. Germline V gives CDR1 MDHEN, CDR2 SYDVKM. This CDR3 spans 13 amino acids. CDR3 DNA sequence: TGTGCCACCCAATCGGGACACTTGAGGAAGCAGTACTTC. Its translation is CATQSGHLRKQYF.

J is TRBJ2-7 and V is TRBV7-9, with D perhaps matching TRBD1 (6 bases). The V gene's germline CDR1 is SEHNR and CDR2 FQNEAQ (reference sequence). Trimming took off 5 bases at V and 3 bases at J, with 23 bases between the two ends. This CDR3 region has 17 residues. CDR3: CASSAPAWTAPDYEQYF. DNA for the CDR3: TGTGCCAGCAGCGCTCCCGCCTGGACAGCTCCAGACTACGAGCAGTACTTC.

Regarding this clone: A read error is the likely source, as a far larger clone sits one nucleotide away. This chain links TRBV7-3 with TRBJ2-1; D not certain. The CDR3 is 15 residues long. CDR1 and CDR2 from the germline V gene are SGHTA and FQGTGA. CDR3 protein: CAGSLVPEAYNEQFF. DNA for the CDR3: TGTGCCGGCAGCTTAGTTCCAGAGGCCTACAATGAGCAGTTCTTC.

A remark on this clone: The sample has other DNA sequences that encode this CDR3 too. CDR3 DNA sequence: TGTGCCAGCAGTCCGGACAGGGGTAGCAATCAGCCCCAGCATTTT. Its translation is CASSPDRGSNQPQHF. V is TRBV6-5 and J is TRBJ1-5; 9 nucleotides align to TRBD1. The germline gives CDR1 MNHEY, CDR2 SVGAGI. The V gene end was trimmed by 5 bases and the J gene end by 0 bases; junction bases not matched to a gene: 2. This CDR3 is 15 amino acids long.

The chain has TRBV29-1 and TRBJ2-1, with TRBD2 matching over 7 bases. In germline, CDR1 is SQVTM, CDR2 ANQGSEA. This CDR3 is 13 amino acids long. V shed 7 bases and J 5 bases; nucleotides not matched to a gene: 8. In DNA form, the CDR3 reads TGCAGCGCGGGGGGAACGGGGAACAATGAGCAGTTCTTC. Translating gives CSAGGTGNNEQFF.

This clone appeared a single time. The rearrangement uses TRBV5-6 and TRBJ2-3; D gene uncertain. The CDR3 consists of 15 residues. Trimming took 0 bases from V and 2 from J, leaving 10 bases between them. Germline lookup yields CDR1 SGHDT and CDR2 YYEEEE. The CDR3 loop reads CASSLGTSNTDTQYF. CDR3 DNA: TGTGCCAGCAGCTTGGGGACGTCGAACACAGATACGCAGTATTTT. Full variable domain (rest looked up from reference TRBV5-6 and TRBJ2-3): DAGVTQSPTHLIKTRGQQVTLRCSPKSGHDTVSWYQQALGQGPQFIFQYYEEEERQRGNFPDRFSGHQFPNYSSELNVNALLLGDSALYLCASSLGTSNTDTQYFGPGTRLTVL.

This sequence joins TRBV2 and TRBJ2-6; the D gene could be TRBD1 or TRBD2 (6 bases each). CDR1 is SNHLY and CDR2 is FYNNEI in the germline V gene. The CDR3 runs to 18 residues. Trimming cost V 4 bases and J 2 bases, with 18 bases left between them. The CDR3 sequence: CASSAPWGRGPGANVLTF. The CDR3 bases are TGTGCCAGCAGTGCCCCGTGGGGGCGGGGCCCTGGGGCCAACGTCCTGACTTTC.

A few counts support this clone. The rearrangement joins TRBV6-5 to TRBJ2-1; weak D call: TRBD1 (6 bases). Germline V gene lookup returns CDR1 MNHEY and CDR2 SVGAGI. The CDR3 extends over 12 amino acids. V lost 6 bases and J 10 bases, leaving 13 bases between the germline ends. The CDR3 coding sequence is TGTGCCAGCAGGGACAGAACCCTAGAGCAGTTCTTC. Its translation: CASRDRTLEQFF.

The chain employs TRBV2 and TRBJ2-5, with a possible D match to TRBD2 (6 bases). Germline CDR1 is SNHLY and CDR2 is FYNNEI. The CDR3 is 12 residues long. V lost 9 bases and J lost 0, with 8 bases in between. In nucleotides, the CDR3 is TGTGCCAGTGGCGGGAACCAAGAGACCCAGTACTTC. Translated: CASGGNQETQYF. Drawing the rest from reference TRBV2 and TRBJ2-5, the complete variable domain is EPEVTQTPSHQVTQMGQEVILRCVPISNHLYFYWYRQILGQKVEFLVSFYNNEISEKSEIFDDQFSVERPDGSNFTLKIRSTKLEDSAMYFCASGGNQETQYFGPGTRLLVL.

The chain couples TRBV14 to TRBJ1-2; D gene uncertain. There are 15 residues in the CDR3. From germline, CDR1 is SGHDN and CDR2 FVKESK. V lost 4 bases, J lost 2 bases, and 14 bases lay in between. Here the CDR3 DNA reads TGTGCCAGCAGCCGGGATACGGTGGGAAACTATGGCTACACCTTC. Its translation is CASSRDTVGNYGYTF.

V and J are TRBV30 and TRBJ1-2, with D hard to call. Trimming left V 3 bases short and J 4 bases short, with 12 bases between. There are 13 residues in the CDR3. Germline CDR1 reads GTSNPN; CDR2 reads SVGIG (reference sequence). CDR3 sequence: CAWSAGLVYGYTF. In nucleotides, the CDR3 is TGTGCCTGGAGCGCGGGGTTAGTCTATGGCTACACCTTC.

Only one count was recorded for this clone. The chain links TRBV7-9 to TRBJ2-7, with 9 positions matching TRBD1. Germline V gene sequence: CDR1 SEHNR, CDR2 FQNEAQ (reference sequence). V shed 2 bases and J 6 bases; nucleotides not matched to a gene: 8. This CDR3 is 15 amino acids long. CDR3 nucleotides: TGTGCCAGCAGCTTACTGAGACAGGGGGATGCCGAGCAGTACTTC. Translated, it gives CASSLLRQGDAEQYF.

The chain carries TRBV2 and TRBJ2-5; D gene ambiguous. Per the germline V gene, CDR1 is SNHLY and CDR2 is FYNNEI. Trimming took 6 bases from V and 4 from J, leaving 12 bases between them. The CDR3 contains 13 residues. This CDR3 is CASSPMFRETQYF. The CDR3, as DNA: TGTGCCAGCAGCCCTATGTTCCGAGAGACCCAGTACTTC.

Points on this clone: It differs at one base from a far larger clone, so likely a read error. The chain uses TRBV18 and TRBJ1-1, with a tentative D call TRBD1 (6 bases). There are 12 residues in the CDR3. The germline CDR1 and CDR2 sequences are KGHSH and LQKENI. The chain's CDR3 is CTSSPQGAEAFF. Here the CDR3 DNA reads TGTACCAGCTCACCACAGGGTGCTGAAGCTTTCTTT.

The rearrangement joins TRBV5-1 to TRBJ2-1; D unresolved. This CDR3 has 14 amino acids. Trimming took 4 bases from V and 7 from J, leaving 15 bases between them. Germline CDR1 SGHRS, CDR2 YFSETQ. CDR3 nucleotides: TGCGCCAGCAGCCCCCGGGCCCAAAGGAATGAGCAGTTCTTC. Translating gives CASSPRAQRNEQFF.

The V and J genes are TRBV18 and TRBJ2-1, with TRBD2 as a possible D gene (6 bases). This CDR3 is built from 15 residues. Germline loops: CDR1 KGHSH, CDR2 LQKENI. The germline V and J ends were trimmed by 5 bases and 5 bases, with 16 bases remaining between them. CDR3 in DNA: TGTGCCAGCTCAATTCCTAGCGTACAAAACAATGAGCAGTTCTTC. Protein: CASSIPSVQNNEQFF.

CDR3 loop: CASSPGVQETQYF. In DNA, the CDR3 is TGTGCCAGCAGCCCTGGGGTCCAAGAGACCCAGTACTTC. The gene calls are TRBV6-5 and TRBJ2-5; no clear D. V lost 6 bases and J lost 1, with 9 bases in between. Germline assignment: CDR1 MNHEY and CDR2 SVGAGI. The CDR3 runs to 13 residues.

This clone was found a few times. This chain links TRBV30 with TRBJ2-6; D is tentatively TRBD1 or TRBD2 (5 bases each). CDR1 GTSNPN and CDR2 SVGIG come from the germline V gene (reference sequence). The CDR3 spans 14 residues. V lost 1 base, J lost 6 bases, and 10 bases lay in between. CDR3 in DNA: TGTGCCTGGAGTGCCGGGACGGAGGCCAACGTCCTGACTTTC. Residues: CAWSAGTEANVLTF.

In this sample, this clone turned up once. The chain is built from TRBV20-1 and TRBJ1-1; 8 bases are a match to TRBD1. J was trimmed by 6 bases and V by 6 bases; bases with no gene match: 3. CDR1 and CDR2 from the germline V gene are DFQATT and SNEGSKA (reference sequence). CDR3 length: 11 amino acids. The CDR3 DNA is TGCAGTGCGGAACAGGGGGCTGAAGCTTTCTTT. It translates to CSAEQGAEAFF.

Remarks on this clone: This same CDR3 is encoded by further DNA sequences in the sample. The chain employs TRBV18 and TRBJ1-2, with D hard to call. CDR3 size: 12 residues. V was trimmed by 1 base and J by 6 bases, leaving 6 bases between them. Germline V gene data show CDR1 as KGHSH and CDR2 as LQKENI. CDR3 sequence: CASSPQGDGYTF. For the CDR3, the DNA is TGTGCCAGCTCACCACAAGGTGATGGCTACACCTTC.

The CDR3: CASSRGGSTYEQYF. Written as DNA, the CDR3 is TGTGCCAGCAGCCGGGGGGGCTCAACGTACGAGCAGTACTTC. This chain joins TRBV7-6 and TRBJ2-7, with TRBD2 matching 8 bases. The CDR3 loop spans 14 amino acids. V gave up 5 bases and J gave up 4 bases; unmatched junction bases: 7. Germline CDR1 and CDR2: SGHVS and FNYEAQ.

This chain joins TRBV5-4 and TRBJ2-5; 11 bases are shared with TRBD2. Germline values: CDR1 SGHNT, CDR2 YYREEE (reference sequence). V lost 3 bases to trimming and J lost 0 bases; unmatched junction nucleotides: 1. The CDR3 length is 15 residues. CDR3 coding DNA: TGTGCCAGCAGCTATAGCGGGAGGGACCAAGAGACCCAGTACTTC. It encodes CASSYSGRDQETQYF.

The chain has TRBV27 and TRBJ1-5, with D perhaps matching TRBD1 (5 bases). CDR1 MNHEY and CDR2 SMNVEV come from the germline V gene (reference sequence). The CDR3 loop spans 16 amino acids. V was trimmed by 2 bases and J by 3 bases, leaving 14 bases between them. For the CDR3, the DNA is TGTGCCAGCAGTTTAGAGGGGCCAGGCTACAATCAGCCCCAGCATTTT. It specifies CASSLEGPGYNQPQHF.